A single sample is the source of the 7 T cell receptor beta chains below, sequenced in a study of cytomegalovirus exposure and HLA in healthy donors. The PCR was carried out with 60 Vbeta primers and 13 Jbeta primers. The assay was immunoSEQ multiplex PCR, and TCRdb's table has in-frame clones only and misses some. Among approximately 96,000 clones listed, around 67% were seen once. Material: PBMCs. These receptors were taken from a male donor in good health and CMV-seronegative.

V gene TRBV27 combines with J gene TRBJ2-7; D unclear. Germline V lookup: CDR1 MNHEY, CDR2 SMNVEV (reference sequence). The V gene lost 5 bases and the J gene lost 2 bases, with 13 bases spanning the gap. The CDR3 sequence is 14 residues long. The CDR3 loop is CASSPPETPYEQYF. DNA for the CDR3: TGTGCCAGCAGTCCGCCGGAGACCCCCTACGAGCAGTACTTC.

In DNA, the CDR3 is TGTGCCAGCAGTTCCCAGTATCGGGGGGCAATAGACACAGATACGCAGTATTTT. As protein: CASSSQYRGAIDTDTQYF. V usage is TRBV28 and J usage is TRBJ2-3, with D possibly being TRBD2 (7 bases). Germline assignment: CDR1 MDHEN and CDR2 SYDVKM. V was pared by 4 bases and J by 2 bases, with 22 bases between. The CDR3 totals 18 residues.

The chain couples TRBV7-2 to TRBJ2-6; tentative D call: TRBD1 (6 bases). The CDR3 runs to 15 residues. The germline CDR1 and CDR2 sequences are SGHTA and FQGNSA. Trimming pared 1 base from V and 2 bases from J, leaving 6 bases between. In DNA form, the CDR3 reads TGTGCCAGCAGCTTAGACAGGGCTGGGGCCAACGTCCTGACTTTC. Its translation: CASSLDRAGANVLTF.

The table lists this clone with a few counts. This rearrangement joins TRBV7-2 to TRBJ2-7; D uncertain. The CDR3 sequence is 14 residues long. Germline-derived CDR1 and CDR2 are SGHTA and FQGNSA. V dropped 4 bases and J dropped 0 bases, with 10 bases sitting between them. CDR3 region: CASSSNRVSYEQYF. In DNA form, the CDR3 reads TGTGCCAGCAGCTCAAACCGGGTCTCCTACGAGCAGTACTTC.

The table lists this clone with a few counts. The chain recombines TRBV4-1 with TRBJ1-4, with 9 bases aligning to TRBD1. V lost 3 bases, J lost 8 bases, and 10 bases stayed unmatched. Per germline, CDR1 MGHRA and CDR2 YSYEKL. The CDR3 runs 16 residues. In DNA, the CDR3 is TGCGCCAGCAGCCACGCTGCGGGACAGGGTTCGGAAAAACTGTTTTTT. This sequence encodes CASSHAAGQGSEKLFF.

J is TRBJ1-3 and V is TRBV10-2; D gene uncertain. V lost 0 bases and J 5 bases, leaving 8 bases between the germline ends. Germline-derived CDR1 and CDR2 are WSHSY and SAAADI. The CDR3 has 14 amino acids. CDR3 in DNA: TGCGCCAGCAGTGAGTCGCCAGGAAGAAACACCATATATTTT. Translating it yields CASSESPGRNTIYF.

This chain uses TRBV11-2 with TRBJ1-1, with D perhaps TRBD1 (6 bases). The V gene's germline CDR1 is SGHAT and CDR2 FQNNGV. Trimming stripped 5 bases from V and 5 bases from J, with 15 bases between. The CDR3 runs 14 residues. The CDR3 sequence: CASSPGVMVTEAFF. The CDR3 DNA reads TGTGCCAGCAGCCCAGGGGTTATGGTAACTGAAGCTTTCTTT.